This T cell receptor beta chain came from a study of long-term antiretroviral therapy in people with HIV. This clone has just a few counts. Trimming stripped 6 bases from V and 4 bases from J, with 3 bases between. The germline V gene has CDR1 LNHDA and CDR2 SQIVND (reference sequence). The CDR3 covers 11 residues. An immunoSEQ assay, version v3.0, was performed at survey level. Here immunoSEQ multiplex PCR was the method, and the copy in TCRdb shows in-frame clones only, minus some. Counted here are 20,000 or so clones, roughly 84% occurring once; the ten biggest clones make up around 4%. The receptor's source is a man aged 30-40 years with HIV. The V gene is TRBV19, the J gene TRBJ2-2; D unclear. This specimen was unsorted PBMCs, taken approximately 5.7 years after starting antiretroviral therapy. The CDR3 DNA sequence: TGTGCCAGTAGGGCCACCGGGGAGCTGTTTTTT. Protein: CASRATGELFF. The complete variable domain, with remaining parts taken from reference TRBV19 and TRBJ2-2, reads DGGITQSPKYLFRKEGQNVTLSCEQNLNHDAMYWYRQDPGQGLRLIYYSQIVNDFQKGDIAEGYSVSREKKESFPLTVTSAQKNPTAFYLCASRATGELFFGEGSRLTVL.